This TCR beta chain was observed in a study of monozygotic twins with inflammatory bowel disease. Findings and caveats of the study: Inverse Simpson values showed less TCRbeta diversity in IBD patients than in their healthy co-twins.

For this clonotype: Its specificity is unknown.

CDR1 and CDR2 from the germline V gene are MDHEN and SYDVKM. CDR3 length: 14 amino acids. For each CDR3 protein, TCRdb gives one entry from its re-call of the 5' RACE reads, without DNA. This listing includes 85,000 to 110,000 distinct CDR3 sequences. The rearrangement joins TRBV28 to TRBJ2-2; TCRdb reports TRBD2, a call that lacks DNA to check it against. The sample taken for sequencing was blood. The TCR sequence derives from a human donor with ulcerative colitis or Crohn's disease, or a healthy co-twin of an affected twin (not recorded which). The CDR3 region is CASSRTSYTGELFF. The full variable domain, its missing parts supplied by reference TRBV28 and TRBJ2-2, is DVKVTQSSRYLVKRTGEKVFLECVQDMDHENMFWYRQDPGLGLRLIYFSYDVKMKEKGDIPEGYSVSREKKERFSLILESASTNQTSMYLCASSRTSYTGELFFGEGSRLTVL.